One and the same sample provided the 3 T cell receptor beta chains below, sequenced in a study of neurological immune-mediated disorders (dated by TCRdb to about 2019). The receptor library was made with 5' RACE. Sequencing used an Illumina HiSeq 2500. The raw public reads went through TCRdb reprocessing: fastp at Q25, MiXCR clone calling, in-frame beta chains kept. For every CDR3 protein sequence, its rows merge into one entry that carries the most common genes and DNA. This sample has 50,000 or so distinct CDR3 sequences in its table, and around 10% of those were observed once. The ten top clones hold over 1.5% of the sample. The source material was PBMCs. These receptors originate from a man aged 55 to 69 in good health.

Many counts were recorded for this clonotype. CDR3 in amino acids: CASSRQGFLSYEQYF. CDR3 DNA sequence: TGCGCCAGCAGCCGTCAGGGCTTCCTCTCCTACGAGCAGTACTTC. The V and J genes are TRBV5-1 and TRBJ2-7; TRBD1 is a possible D gene (5 bases). In germline, CDR1 is SGHRS, CDR2 YFSETQ. CDR3 size: 15 residues. Deletions cut 4 bases from V and 0 bases from J, with 14 bases between.

There are many counts of this clonotype. V gene TRBV4-2 combines with J gene TRBJ2-7, with D possibly TRBD2 on 7 matching bases. The V gene lost 4 bases and the J gene lost 2 bases, with 18 bases spanning the gap. Germline V gene data show CDR1 as LGHNA and CDR2 as YNFKEQ. CDR3 size: 16 residues. The CDR3, as DNA: TGTGCCAGCAGCCCCCGGACGGGGGGCCCTACCTACGAGCAGTACTTC. This translates into CASSPRTGGPTYEQYF.

This clonotype was observed many times. The chain recombines TRBV7-2 with TRBJ1-2; weak D call: TRBD1 (5 bases). This CDR3 region has 15 residues. V was pared by 2 bases and J by 8 bases, with 18 bases between. CDR1 and CDR2 (germline): SGHTA, FQGNSA. The CDR3 region is CASSLTPLGGEGYTF. Here the CDR3 DNA reads TGTGCCAGCAGCTTAACCCCCTTGGGGGGAGAAGGCTACACCTTC.